This TCR beta chain was captured by sequencing in a study of blood T cell repertoires in COVID-19. Study context: COVID-19 samples collected from the United States, Italy and Spain covered acute and convalescent phases. The analysed material was cDNA or gDNA that came from T cells, B-cell-depleted T cells, or PBMCs.

The germline V gene has CDR1 SGDLS and CDR2 YYNGEE. The V end was cut by 1 base, the J end by 6 bases, with 14 bases between. The CDR3 consists of 16 residues. How the authors handled the data: Estimation of nucleated cell counts relied on the amplification of reference gene primers. Method: immunoSEQ multiplex PCR; TCRdb's copy keeps in-frame clones and lacks some. V and J calls and clone size come straight from that table; D and trimming were deduced from the DNA. The table shows 100,000 to 150,000 clones, with over 80% occurring only once. Sequenced material: peripheral blood. The origin of this receptor is a man aged 55 to 70 with acute or convalescent COVID-19. V gene TRBV9 combines with J gene TRBJ1-6; weak D call: TRBD1 (6 bases). The CDR3 loop reads CASSVSPGTTNSPLHF. The DNA of the CDR3 is TGTGCCAGCAGCGTATCCCCCGGGACAACTAATTCACCCCTCCACTTT.